This T cell receptor (beta chain) was obtained from a study of T cell responses to AZD1222 COVID-19 vaccine. Clones were read by immunoSEQ multiplex PCR, and TCRdb kept only the in-frame ones, dropping some. The sample lists some 150,000 clones; 93% were seen once. This clone was observed a single time. The antigen is not known. Points from the study as a whole: Clonal diversity was possibly underestimated, and the donors were mostly white British, with more females. Spike was spanned by vaccine-associated CD4 TCRs, which were dominant at 160-218 and 743-854. Spike-specific TCR repertoires showed rising breadth and depth after two AZD1222 doses.

This TCR came from an adult in good health. Sequenced material: peripheral blood, taken on day 0 of MenACWY control vaccination.

CDR3 bases: TGTGCCAGTGCCTCTAGCGGGGGGGGCACAGATACGCAGTATTTT. Translated: CASASSGGGTDTQYF. The V and J genes are TRBV6-6 and TRBJ2-3; 12 nucleotides line up with TRBD2. CDR1 and CDR2 from the germline V gene are MNHNY and SVGAGI (reference sequence). There are 15 residues in the CDR3. With V trimmed by 9 bases and J by 1 base, 5 bases remained unmatched.